The next 10 T cell receptor beta chains were all read from a single sample in a study of radiation and T cells in renal cell carcinoma. Assay used: immunoSEQ multiplex PCR; TCRdb lists only in-frame clones, some missing. The data show roughly 100,000 clones, 70% to 90% seen once. Time point indicated: baseline pretreatment blood. The treatment is: 15 Gy SBRT to primary tumor, nephrectomy 4 weeks later. This specimen was blood, taken from a patient whose treatment included radiotherapy and nephrectomy. These receptors came from a man between 50 and 59 years old with renal cell carcinoma.

This clone is a singleton in its sample. The chain couples TRBV28 to TRBJ2-5; possibly TRBD2 for D (5 bases). V was trimmed by 4 bases and J by 5 bases, leaving 11 bases between them. The CDR3 loop spans 13 amino acids. Germline V gene lookup returns CDR1 MDHEN and CDR2 SYDVKM. In DNA, the CDR3 is TGTGCCAGCAGTTCACGTAGCGTCGAGACCCAGTACTTC. Its protein is CASSSRSVETQYF.

J is TRBJ1-6 and V is TRBV27; D is uncertain. This CDR3 region has 15 residues. Between the trimmed V and J ends, which lost 7 bases and 0 bases, there was a span of 10 bases. Germline V gene sequence: CDR1 MNHEY, CDR2 SMNVEV (reference sequence). The CDR3 is CASKRASSYNSPLHF. CDR3 DNA: TGTGCCAGCAAGAGGGCGAGCTCCTATAATTCACCCCTCCACTTT.

V and J are TRBV19 and TRBJ1-6; 8 positions agree with TRBD1. Germline V gene sequence: CDR1 LNHDA, CDR2 SQIVND (reference sequence). The ends lost 0 bases at V and 13 bases at J; junction bases unmatched: 8. The CDR3 is 15 amino acids. The CDR3 here is CASSIEGQVLSPLHF. CDR3 coding DNA: TGTGCCAGTAGTATAGAGGGACAGGTTCTGTCCCCCCTCCACTTT. The full variable domain, completed using reference TRBV19 and TRBJ1-6, is DGGITQSPKYLFRKEGQNVTLSCEQNLNHDAMYWYRQDPGQGLRLIYYSQIVNDFQKGDIAEGYSVSREKKESFPLTVTSAQKNPTAFYLCASSIEGQVLSPLHFGNGTRLTVT.

This rearrangement joins TRBV7-9 to TRBJ2-7; tentatively, D is TRBD2 (6 bases). This CDR3 is built from 15 residues. Trimming cost V 5 bases and J 1 base, with 15 bases left between them. The germline CDR1 and CDR2 sequences are SEHNR and FQNEAQ (reference sequence). The chain's CDR3 is CASSRGLAASYEQYF. DNA for the CDR3: TGTGCCAGCAGCCGGGGGTTGGCTGCGTCCTACGAGCAGTACTTC.

In its sample, this clone was seen a few times. The chain links TRBV2 to TRBJ1-5; D not certain. CDR1 is SNHLY, CDR2 FYNNEI, per germline. Trimming removed 4 bases from V and 6 bases from J, with 13 bases in between. CDR3 length: 14 residues. In DNA, the CDR3 is TGTGCCAGCAGTGCATCAACGACATCTCAGCCCCAGCATTTT. It codes for CASSASTTSQPQHF.

The chain uses TRBV11-2 and TRBJ2-3; 8 bases align to TRBD1. The germline gives CDR1 SGHAT, CDR2 FQNNGV. V shed 5 bases, J shed 4 bases, and the junction held 20 bases outside the gene matches. The CDR3 runs to 19 residues. CDR3 amino acids: CASSPNYPPLGTGADTQYF. The CDR3 bases are TGTGCCAGCAGCCCCAATTACCCCCCCCTCGGGACAGGAGCAGATACGCAGTATTTT.

DNA for the CDR3: TGTGCCAGTAGTCTGGACGGACGGCTTAATGAAAAACTGTTTTTT. Amino acids: CASSLDGRLNEKLFF. The chain links TRBV19 to TRBJ1-4; the D is unclear. The V gene's germline CDR1 is LNHDA and CDR2 SQIVND (reference sequence). V was shortened by 5 bases and J by 4 bases, with 14 bases between the two germline ends. The CDR3 loop spans 15 amino acids. The whole variable domain, remainder taken from reference TRBV19 and TRBJ1-4, is DGGITQSPKYLFRKEGQNVTLSCEQNLNHDAMYWYRQDPGQGLRLIYYSQIVNDFQKGDIAEGYSVSREKKESFPLTVTSAQKNPTAFYLCASSLDGRLNEKLFFGSGTQLSVL.

The chain uses TRBV28 and TRBJ1-1; D is unclear. CDR1 is MDHEN and CDR2 is SYDVKM in the germline V gene. V was shortened by 8 bases and J by 4 bases, with 11 bases between the two germline ends. This CDR3 region has 12 residues. This CDR3 is CASRVWATEAFF. CDR3 DNA sequence: TGTGCCAGCCGTGTATGGGCCACTGAAGCTTTCTTT.

The chain combines TRBV7-2 with TRBJ2-5; maybe TRBD2 (6 bases). V lost 5 bases to trimming and J lost 2 bases, with 15 bases between them. Looked up from germline, CDR1 is SGHTA and CDR2 is FQGNSA. This CDR3 is built from 15 residues. The CDR3 DNA is TGTGCCAGCAGCCAAAGTTCGGGGACTCAAGAGACCCAGTACTTC. Its protein product is CASSQSSGTQETQYF.

The J gene is TRBJ1-4, the V gene TRBV9; D is ambiguous. Trimming stripped 4 bases from V and 7 bases from J, with 17 bases between. The CDR3 runs to 15 residues. From germline, CDR1 is SGDLS and CDR2 YYNGEE. The DNA of the CDR3 is TGTGCCAGCAGCCTCTCTTCCAGTTTCGGTGAAAAACTGTTTTTT. It translates to CASSLSSSFGEKLFF.